The 2 T cell receptor beta chains in this list originate from one sample, sequenced in a study of control samples from healthy donors and cancer patients (dated by TCRdb to 2020 to 2021). Libraries were built with the immunoSEQ multiplex PCR assay. What TCRdb holds here is the immuneACCESS table cut down to in-frame rearrangements. Part of the clones is not present; checked against another copy, under half of the missing clones reflect an unresolved V gene, and the others are unexplained. This sample comprises tens of thousands of clones, roughly 91% of them detected only once. Of the sample, 15% to 17% falls within the top ten clones. The sample comprised blood. These receptors were obtained from a man aged 30 to 39 in good health.

This sequence joins TRBV19 and TRBJ2-5; TRBD2 matches at 7 bases. CDR3 length equals 13 residues. The trim removed 10 bases at V and 5 bases at J, leaving 10 bases unmatched. Germline V gene data show CDR1 as LNHDA and CDR2 as SQIVND (reference sequence). The CDR3 DNA reads TGTGCCACCGAGGGGAGGGGTCGGGAGACCCAGTACTTC. Its protein is CATEGRGRETQYF.

V gene TRBV20-1 combines with J gene TRBJ1-1, with D unclear. The V gene lost 3 bases and the J gene lost 5 bases, with 7 bases spanning the gap. The CDR3 runs to 11 residues. Germline loops: CDR1 DFQATT, CDR2 SNEGSKA (reference sequence). CDR3 DNA sequence: TGCAGTGCTAGCGGGGAAACTGAAGCTTTCTTT. The encoded protein is CSASGETEAFF.